This T cell receptor beta chain was captured by sequencing in a study of blood T cells in healthy people across ages. Whole-study findings and limits: Per million T cells, the diversity of TCR beta decreased roughly linearly as age advanced.

Samples had at least 7 million PBMCs isolated from them. A J-beta primer mix and a sample-barcoded 5' primer were used in a second PCR of about 7 to 12 cycles. Via MiXCR, TCRdb re-called the 5' RACE reads, giving one row per CDR3 protein. The data hold around 1,000,000 distinct CDR3 sequences, with 35% to 45% observed a single time. The ends were cut back, 8 bases at V and 6 bases at J, with 20 bases in the middle. Germline assignment: CDR1 LGHNA and CDR2 YSLEER. The CDR3 has 15 residues. This clonotype occurred many times. What it binds is not known. The specimen was blood. The genes are TRBV4-3 and TRBJ2-1, with D tentatively TRBD2 (6 bases). This receptor was identified in a man in his late teens or twenties in good health. CDR3 DNA: TGCGCCAGCGCTGCAGGAGGAGGGAAGTTCAATGAGCAGTTCTTC. It is translated as CASAAGGGKFNEQFF.